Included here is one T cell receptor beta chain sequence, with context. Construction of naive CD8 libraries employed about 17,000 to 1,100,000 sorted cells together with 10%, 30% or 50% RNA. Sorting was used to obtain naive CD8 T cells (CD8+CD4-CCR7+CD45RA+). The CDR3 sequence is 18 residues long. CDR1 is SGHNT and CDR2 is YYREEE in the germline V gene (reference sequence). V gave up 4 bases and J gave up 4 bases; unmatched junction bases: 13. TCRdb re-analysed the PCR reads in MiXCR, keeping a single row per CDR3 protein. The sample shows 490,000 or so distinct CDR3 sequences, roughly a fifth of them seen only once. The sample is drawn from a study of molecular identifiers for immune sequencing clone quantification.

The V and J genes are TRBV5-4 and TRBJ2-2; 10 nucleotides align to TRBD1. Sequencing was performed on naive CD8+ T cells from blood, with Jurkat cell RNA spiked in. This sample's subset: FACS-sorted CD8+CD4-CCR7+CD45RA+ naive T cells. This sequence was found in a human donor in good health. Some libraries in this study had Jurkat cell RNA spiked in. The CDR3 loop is CASSLINWDRGITGELFF. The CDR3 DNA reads TGTGCCAGCAGCCTAATAAACTGGGACAGGGGCATCACCGGGGAGCTGTTTTTT. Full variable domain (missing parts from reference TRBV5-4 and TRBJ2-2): ETGVTQSPTHLIKTRGQQVTLRCSSQSGHNTVSWYQQALGQGPQFIFQYYREEENGRGNFPPRFSGLQFPNYSSELNVNALELDDSALYLCASSLINWDRGITGELFFGEGSRLTVL.